This T cell receptor beta chain was sequenced during a study of blood T cell repertoires in COVID-19. This CDR3 has 14 amino acids. Germline V gene lookup returns CDR1 SGDLS and CDR2 YYNGEE. V lost 6 bases and J 2 bases, leaving 14 bases between the germline ends. Generated by immunoSEQ multiplex PCR, the TCRdb table keeps only in-frame clones and is missing some. The sample has more than 300,000 clones, roughly 87% seen once. The chain joins TRBV9 to TRBJ1-2; a weak D match, TRBD1 (6 bases). This sequence was found in a woman in her 30s who had recovered from COVID-19. The sample was PBMCs or T cells enriched from blood (not recorded which). This CDR3 is CASTQTGLNYGYTF. CDR3 coding DNA: TGTGCCAGCACCCAGACAGGACTCAACTATGGCTACACCTTC.